This T cell receptor (beta chain) came from a study of PD-L1 blockade in urothelial cancer. About the research overall: Starting around 2014, patients were given atezolizumab (1,200 mg intravenously every 3 weeks).

Each patient gave between 1 and 8 samples, pretreatment and on-treatment. Using immunoSEQ multiplex PCR, the repertoire was profiled, and TCRdb retains in-frame clones only, with some absent. Here the sample spans 85,000 to 130,000 clones, 91% being singletons. CDR3 length: 15 amino acids. Germline-derived CDR1 and CDR2 are LNHDA and SQIVND (reference sequence). J gave up 1 base and V 5 bases, and 7 bases lay outside the gene matches. The receptor was derived from an elderly woman with urothelial cancer. The starting material was PBMCs, obtained around atezolizumab (anti-PD-L1) treatment. This sequence joins TRBV19 and TRBJ2-7; 8 bases map to TRBD1. CDR3 DNA sequence: TGTGCCAGTAGTCCCGGACAGGGCCTTTCCTACGAGCAGTACTTC. Its translation is CASSPGQGLSYEQYF.